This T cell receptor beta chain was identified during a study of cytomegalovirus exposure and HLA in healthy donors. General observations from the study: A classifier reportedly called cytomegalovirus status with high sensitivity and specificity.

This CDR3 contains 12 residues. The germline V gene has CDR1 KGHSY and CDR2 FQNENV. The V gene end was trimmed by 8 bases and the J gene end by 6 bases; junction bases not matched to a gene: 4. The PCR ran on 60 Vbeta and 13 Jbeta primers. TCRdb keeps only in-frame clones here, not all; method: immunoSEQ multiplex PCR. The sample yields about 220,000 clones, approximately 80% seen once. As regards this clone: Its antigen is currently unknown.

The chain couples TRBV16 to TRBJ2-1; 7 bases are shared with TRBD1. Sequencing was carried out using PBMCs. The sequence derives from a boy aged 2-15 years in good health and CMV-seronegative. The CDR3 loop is CASVTGANEQFF. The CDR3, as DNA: TGTGCCAGCGTTACAGGGGCCAATGAGCAGTTCTTC.